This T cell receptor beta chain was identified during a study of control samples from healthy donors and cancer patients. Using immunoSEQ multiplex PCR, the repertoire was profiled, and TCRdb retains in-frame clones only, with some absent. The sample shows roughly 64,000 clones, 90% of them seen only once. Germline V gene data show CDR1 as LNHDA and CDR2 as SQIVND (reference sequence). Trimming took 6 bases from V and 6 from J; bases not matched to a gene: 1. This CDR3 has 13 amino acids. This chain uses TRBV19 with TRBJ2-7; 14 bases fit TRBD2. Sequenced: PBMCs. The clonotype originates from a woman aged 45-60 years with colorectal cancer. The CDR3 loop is CASSGLAGGEQYF. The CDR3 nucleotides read TGTGCCAGTAGCGGACTAGCGGGAGGCGAGCAGTACTTC.